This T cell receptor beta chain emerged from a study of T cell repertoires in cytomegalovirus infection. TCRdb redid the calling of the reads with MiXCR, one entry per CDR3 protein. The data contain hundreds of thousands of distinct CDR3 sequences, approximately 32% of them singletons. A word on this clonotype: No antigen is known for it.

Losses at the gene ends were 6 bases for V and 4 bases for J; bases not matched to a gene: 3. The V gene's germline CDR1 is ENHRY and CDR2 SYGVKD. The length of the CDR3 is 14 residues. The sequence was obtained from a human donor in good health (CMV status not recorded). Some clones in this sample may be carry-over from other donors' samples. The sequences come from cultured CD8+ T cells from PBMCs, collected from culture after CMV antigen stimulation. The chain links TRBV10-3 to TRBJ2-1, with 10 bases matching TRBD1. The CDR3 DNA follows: TGTGCCATCAGCCGGGACAGGGGTTACAATGAGCAGTTCTTC. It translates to CAISRDRGYNEQFF.